A single sample is the source of the 5 T cell receptor beta chains below, sequenced in a study of T-cell reconstitution after alpha-beta-depleted transplantation in children. A library of TCRbeta sequences, prepared with unique molecular identifiers, was generated. MiXCR, run by TCRdb on the PCR reads, gives a single entry per CDR3 protein. The sample consists of some 840,000 distinct CDR3 sequences, less than 20% of them appearing once. The sequencing used PBMCs, mostly from graft donor cells, collected 360 days after TCRalphabeta/CD19-depleted stem cell transplant. Source of these receptors: a male patient younger than 18 who had a stem cell transplant for acute lymphoblastic leukemia, so the T cells may come from the graft donor.

This clonotype was seen ten or more times. The CDR3 region is CASSLFGLAGAGDGELFF. CDR3 DNA: TGTGCCAGCAGCTTATTCGGACTAGCGGGAGCGGGGGACGGGGAGCTGTTTTTT. V gene TRBV7-3 combines with J gene TRBJ2-2; 13 bases map to TRBD2. The J segment lost 7 bases and the V segment lost 2 bases, leaving 10 bases of the junction unmatched. CDR1 and CDR2 from the germline V gene are SGHTA and FQGTGA. The CDR3 loop spans 18 amino acids.

This clonotype has only a few counts. V and J are TRBV25-1 and TRBJ2-7, with TRBD2 as a possible D gene (5 bases). CDR3 length: 16 residues. CDR1 MGHDK and CDR2 SYGVNS come from the germline V gene. V was pared by 4 bases and J by 5 bases, with 21 bases between. The CDR3 loop reads CASSADRTSGVHEQYF. The CDR3 nucleotides are TGTGCCAGCAGTGCCGACCGAACTAGTGGGGTCCACGAGCAGTACTTC.

The CDR3 nucleotides are TGTGCCATCAGTGATAACAGGGAAGGTACTGAAGCTTTCTTT. Amino acids: CAISDNREGTEAFF. The chain uses TRBV10-3 and TRBJ1-1; possible D gene TRBD1, 6 bases. The CDR3 covers 14 residues. The germline V gene encodes CDR1 ENHRY and CDR2 SYGVKD. Trimming removed 3 bases from V and 5 bases from J, with 13 bases in between.

The rearrangement uses TRBV15 and TRBJ2-7, with TRBD2 as a possible D gene (5 bases). The CDR3 covers 13 residues. V was cut by 7 bases and J by 0 bases, with 10 bases left in between. Looked up from germline, CDR1 is LNHNV and CDR2 is YYDKDF (reference sequence). CDR3 nucleotide sequence: TGTGCCACCAACGGACTTTTCTCCTACGAGCAGTACTTC. Its translation: CATNGLFSYEQYF.

The genes are TRBV10-3 and TRBJ2-7; TRBD2 aligns across 11 bases. V dropped 6 bases and J dropped 2; count of bases not matched to a gene: 6. CDR3 length: 15 residues. CDR1 and CDR2 (germline): ENHRY, SYGVKD. The CDR3 loop is CAISFGTSGPYEQYF. The CDR3 DNA reads TGTGCCATCAGCTTCGGGACTAGCGGTCCCTACGAGCAGTACTTC.